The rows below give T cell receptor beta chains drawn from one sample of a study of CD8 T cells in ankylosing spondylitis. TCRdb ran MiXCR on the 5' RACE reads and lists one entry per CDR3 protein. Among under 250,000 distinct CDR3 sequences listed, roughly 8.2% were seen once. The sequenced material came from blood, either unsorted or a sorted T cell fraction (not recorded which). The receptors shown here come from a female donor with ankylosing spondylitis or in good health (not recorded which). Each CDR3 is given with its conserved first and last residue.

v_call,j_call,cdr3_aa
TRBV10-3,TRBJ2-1,CAISRTSGSNEQFF
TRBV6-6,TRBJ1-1,CASSPARSTEAFF
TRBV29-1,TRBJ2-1,CSVLDRANEQFF
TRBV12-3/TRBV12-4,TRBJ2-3,CASRRGLAGVKDTQYF
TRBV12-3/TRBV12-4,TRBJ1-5,CASSLAGGYNQPQHF
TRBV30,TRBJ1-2,CAWRTGGERLGYTF
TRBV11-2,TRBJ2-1,CASSHPGLAGNNEQFF
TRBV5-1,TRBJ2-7,CASSLGQGGTYEQYF
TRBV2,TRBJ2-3,CASSSVWGNSRGKDTQYF
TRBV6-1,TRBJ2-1,CASSQTSRPNNEQFF
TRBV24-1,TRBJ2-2,CATTQGSGELFF
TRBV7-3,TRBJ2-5,CASSPYPRPGRGETQYF
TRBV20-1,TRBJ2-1,CSASDVAGVENEQFF
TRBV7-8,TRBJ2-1,CASSLALPHEQFF
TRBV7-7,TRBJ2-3,CASSLDRDGTQYF
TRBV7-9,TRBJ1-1,CASSPVGGTEAFF
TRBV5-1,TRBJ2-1,CASRDRGNNEQFF
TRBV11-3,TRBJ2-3,CASSRSSGTTDTQYF
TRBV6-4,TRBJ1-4,CASSSLNEKLFF
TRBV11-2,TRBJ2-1,CASSPREAIRNEQFF
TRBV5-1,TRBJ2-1,CASSLWAGVVSDNEQFF
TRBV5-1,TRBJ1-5,CASSPGTPHDFNQPQHF
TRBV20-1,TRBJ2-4,CSARGLARNIQYF
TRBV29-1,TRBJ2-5,CSVRGQRETQYF
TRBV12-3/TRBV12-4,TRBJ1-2,CASSGTDSLGYGYTF
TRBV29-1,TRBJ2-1,CSVEGLAVYNEQFF
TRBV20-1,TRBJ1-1,CSARDGAEAFF
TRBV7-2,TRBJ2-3,CASSSGLATDTQYF
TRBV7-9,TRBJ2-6,CASTPSSGANVLTF
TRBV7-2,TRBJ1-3,CTSSSGQNSGNTIYF
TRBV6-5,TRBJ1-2,CASTRQGYGYTF
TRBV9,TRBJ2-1,CASSVDGAGYNEQFF
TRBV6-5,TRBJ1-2,CASSYGGPSSDYGYTF
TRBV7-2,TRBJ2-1,CASSSRGRGVYNEQFF
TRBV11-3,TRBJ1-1,CASSLGVTSEAFF